These 3 T cell receptor beta chains were sequenced from one sample in a study of T cells in Graves' hyperthyroidism and ophthalmopathy. The source material, RNA transcripts, was used to amplify TCR beta CDR3 regions. During a first-round RT-PCR of the TCR CDR3, the HTBI primer set was used. TCRdb re-called the multiplex PCR reads through MiXCR, storing one row per CDR3 protein. Of 600,000 or so distinct CDR3 sequences in the sample, more than 12% were seen once. The specimen was blood. Every receptor here comes from a woman between 50 and 59 years old with Graves' ophthalmopathy.

The chain is built from TRBV5-1 and TRBJ2-7; 10 bases match TRBD2. The V gene end was trimmed by 4 bases and the J gene end by 0 bases; junction bases not matched to a gene: 7. The CDR3 has 16 residues. CDR1 and CDR2 (germline): SGHRS, YFSETQ. The CDR3 region is CASSPYGLADSYEQYF. For the CDR3, the DNA is TGCGCCAGCAGCCCCTACGGACTAGCGGACTCCTACGAGCAGTACTTC.

The sample holds many counts of this clonotype. The rearrangement joins TRBV3-1 to TRBJ2-1, with a weak D call TRBD2 (6 bases). CDR1 and CDR2 from the germline V gene are LGHDT and YNNKEL (reference sequence). V lost 4 bases and J 4 bases, leaving 14 bases between the germline ends. The CDR3 spans 15 residues. CDR3 in amino acids: CASSPRDFMYNEQFF. The CDR3 DNA sequence: TGTGCCAGCAGCCCTAGGGACTTCATGTACAATGAGCAGTTCTTC.

The chain uses TRBV5-1 and TRBJ2-5; 9 bases map to TRBD1. The J segment lost 4 bases and the V segment lost 4 bases, leaving 8 bases of the junction unmatched. The CDR3 is 15 residues long. Germline V CDR1 and CDR2: SGHRS, YFSETQ. CDR3: CASSAGTGRAETQYF. CDR3 in DNA: TGCGCCAGCAGCGCAGGGACAGGGCGGGCAGAGACCCAGTACTTC.